These 26 T cell receptor beta chains share one sample of origin, sequenced in a study of blood T cell repertoires in COVID-19. Clones were read by immunoSEQ multiplex PCR, and TCRdb kept only the in-frame ones, dropping some. Counted here are roughly 250,000 clones, more than 65% occurring once; the ten biggest clones make up approximately 14%. The sequenced sample consisted of peripheral blood. These receptors were collected from a person aged 70 to 80 with COVID-19, enrolled during active disease.

This clone appeared a single time. The chain joins TRBV19 to TRBJ2-3; 7 bases line up with TRBD2. Germline V gene data show CDR1 as LNHDA and CDR2 as SQIVND (reference sequence). CDR3 size: 14 residues. Trimming cost V 6 bases and J 3 bases; bases outside gene matches: 6. The CDR3 sequence: CASSKSGETDTQYF. DNA of the CDR3: TGTGCCAGTAGCAAGAGCGGGGAGACAGATACGCAGTATTTT.

The chain is built from TRBV7-2 and TRBJ2-7; TRBD2 agrees at 14 bases. V lost 5 bases and J lost 6; bases outside the gene matches: 3. Per germline, CDR1 SGHTA and CDR2 FQGNSA. The CDR3 is 14 amino acids. The CDR3 sequence is CASSVGTSGSEQYF. The CDR3 DNA reads TGTGCCAGCAGCGTCGGGACTAGCGGGAGCGAGCAGTACTTC.

Written as DNA, the CDR3 is TGTGCCAGCAGCCCATCCGGGACTAGTTGGGAGCAGTTCTTC. Encoded protein: CASSPSGTSWEQFF. The gene calls are TRBV11-3 and TRBJ2-1; TRBD2 matches at 8 bases. The CDR3 covers 14 residues. The J segment lost 10 bases and the V segment lost 5 bases, leaving 10 bases of the junction unmatched. The germline CDR1 and CDR2 sequences are SGHNT and YENEEA. Combining the CDR3 with reference TRBV11-3 and TRBJ2-1 gives the whole variable domain EAGVVQSPRYKIIEKKQPVAFWCNPISGHNTLYWYLQNLGQGPELLIRYENEEAVDDSQLPKDRFSAERLKGVDSTLKIQPAELGDSAVYLCASSPSGTSWEQFFGPGTRLTVL.

The chain links TRBV5-1 to TRBJ1-6, with TRBD1 identical over 7 bases. Germline CDR1 is SGHRS and CDR2 is YFSETQ. This CDR3 comprises 15 residues. The ends lost 2 bases at V and 5 bases at J; junction bases unmatched: 4. The CDR3 protein is CASSLGTVNNSPLHF. In DNA form, the CDR3 reads TGCGCCAGCAGCTTAGGGACAGTGAATAATTCACCCCTCCACTTT. The full variable domain, its missing parts supplied by reference TRBV5-1 and TRBJ1-6, is KAGVTQTPRYLIKTRGQQVTLSCSPISGHRSVSWYQQTPGQGLQFLFEYFSETQRNKGNFPGRFSGRQFSNSRSEMNVSTLELGDSALYLCASSLGTVNNSPLHFGNGTRLTVT.

The J gene is TRBJ2-7, the V gene TRBV6-6; D perhaps matches TRBD1 (5 bases). This CDR3 has 14 residues. Per germline, CDR1 MNHNY and CDR2 SVGAGI (reference sequence). The V and J ends lost 2 bases and 5 bases respectively, with 13 bases between them. The CDR3 is CASSYARVGNEQYF. The CDR3 DNA reads as TGTGCCAGCAGTTACGCCAGGGTGGGGAACGAGCAGTACTTC.

This chain uses TRBV9 with TRBJ1-4; D call uncertain. Germline V gene sequence: CDR1 SGDLS, CDR2 YYNGEE. CDR3 length: 14 residues. V lost 0 bases and J lost 6, with 9 bases in between. CDR3 in DNA: TGTGCCAGCAGCGTAGGTTTTGCGGATGAAAAACTGTTTTTT. As protein: CASSVGFADEKLFF.

J is TRBJ1-2 and V is TRBV7-8; D remains unclear. This CDR3 comprises 13 residues. Germline-derived CDR1 and CDR2 are SGHVS and FQNEAQ. Deletions cut 1 base from V and 10 bases from J, with 13 bases between. CDR3: CASSLGPDDDYTF. As DNA, the CDR3 is TGTGCCAGCAGCTTAGGGCCCGATGATGACTACACCTTC.

This chain links TRBV6-1 with TRBJ1-4; D possibly corresponds to TRBD1 (5 bases). With 3 bases removed from V and 10 bases from J, the gap between germline ends came to 12 bases. CDR1 MNHNS and CDR2 SASEGT come from the germline V gene. The CDR3 runs to 13 residues. The CDR3 loop reads CASSDRAPGKLFF. The CDR3 coding sequence is TGTGCCAGCAGTGACAGGGCCCCTGGAAAACTGTTTTTT.

This clone was found a few times. The gene calls are TRBV6-5 and TRBJ1-1, with TRBD1 identical over 12 bases. After removal of 6 bases from V and 6 bases from J, the junction contained 8 bases not matched to a gene. Germline V gene data show CDR1 as MNHEY and CDR2 as SVGAGI. This CDR3 is 15 amino acids long. CDR3 sequence: CASSAPGQGAPEAFF. Written as DNA, the CDR3 is TGTGCCAGCAGCGCACCGGGACAGGGGGCCCCTGAAGCTTTCTTT.

The chain couples TRBV7-2 to TRBJ1-2; 8 bases line up with TRBD1. Trimming took 1 base from V and 5 from J; bases not matched to a gene: 12. The CDR3 is made up of 17 amino acids. The germline V gene encodes CDR1 SGHTA and CDR2 FQGNSA. The CDR3 spells CASSLVGTGGHYYGYTF. The CDR3 nucleotides read TGTGCCAGCAGCTTAGTGGGCACAGGGGGTCACTATTATGGCTACACCTTC.

This chain links TRBV27 with TRBJ1-5, with D possibly matching TRBD1 (5 bases). The CDR3 loop spans 16 amino acids. Trimming cost V 2 bases and J 1 base, with 12 bases left between them. The germline V gene encodes CDR1 MNHEY and CDR2 SMNVEV (reference sequence). CDR3 DNA sequence: TGTGCCAGCAGTTTAGGGCCTGACAGAAGCAATCAGCCCCAGCATTTT. It is translated as CASSLGPDRSNQPQHF.

This clone was found a few times. The rearrangement links TRBV7-2 to TRBJ1-2, with a weak D call TRBD1 (5 bases). Germline loops: CDR1 SGHTA, CDR2 FQGNSA. The V end was cut by 1 base, the J end by 8 bases, with 14 bases between. The CDR3 spans 14 residues. The CDR3 protein is CASSLEAQGGGYTF. Written as DNA, the CDR3 is TGTGCCAGCAGCTTAGAAGCGCAGGGAGGGGGCTACACCTTC.

The chain recombines TRBV7-2 with TRBJ2-3; 8 nucleotides align to TRBD2. The CDR3 has 16 residues. Trimming at V came to 0 bases and at J to 2 bases, leaving 4 bases not matched to a gene. Germline loops: CDR1 SGHTA, CDR2 FQGNSA. The CDR3 here is CASSLAYSGNTDTQYF. The CDR3 nucleotides read TGTGCCAGCAGCTTAGCCTATAGCGGGAACACAGATACGCAGTATTTT.

The rearrangement joins TRBV27 to TRBJ1-1, with D hard to call. V was cut by 8 bases and J by 1 base, with 14 bases left in between. Germline CDR1 MNHEY, CDR2 SMNVEV (reference sequence). The CDR3 sequence is 14 residues long. CDR3 sequence reads: CASGSRNRNTEAFF. CDR3 nucleotides: TGTGCCAGCGGTTCCAGGAATAGGAACACTGAAGCTTTCTTT.

The chain employs TRBV7-9 and TRBJ2-5, with D possibly being TRBD2 (6 bases). CDR1 and CDR2 from the germline V gene are SEHNR and FQNEAQ (reference sequence). Trimming stripped 5 bases from V and 0 bases from J, with 10 bases between. The CDR3 covers 14 residues. The CDR3 is CASSGGAYQETQYF. The CDR3 coding sequence is TGTGCCAGCAGCGGCGGGGCATACCAAGAGACCCAGTACTTC.

The chain couples TRBV5-6 to TRBJ2-5, with 7 positions matching TRBD2. Per the germline V gene, CDR1 is SGHDT and CDR2 is YYEEEE. The CDR3 is 19 residues long. J gave up 5 bases and V 7 bases, and 26 bases lay outside the gene matches. The CDR3 sequence is CASLYTTGYGGSRWETQYF. The CDR3 DNA follows: TGTGCCAGCTTATACACTACGGGATATGGCGGGAGCCGGTGGGAGACCCAGTACTTC.

The chain links TRBV18 to TRBJ1-2; D gene ambiguous. V gave up 0 bases and J gave up 3 bases, with 5 bases separating them. The CDR3 runs 13 residues. Germline V CDR1 and CDR2: KGHSH, LQKENI. The CDR3 DNA sequence: TGTGCCAGCTCACCACCGTCAGACTATGGCTACACCTTC. It yields the protein CASSPPSDYGYTF.

This clone was seen a few times. This sequence joins TRBV30 and TRBJ2-5; 9 bases map to TRBD1. This CDR3 has 16 residues. Germline lookup yields CDR1 GTSNPN and CDR2 SVGIG (reference sequence). J was trimmed by 2 bases and V by 5 bases; bases with no gene match: 12. The CDR3 nucleotides are TGTGCCTGGTCTCGCAGTCGGGACAGGGTGCAAGAGACCCAGTACTTC. The encoded protein is CAWSRSRDRVQETQYF.

V usage is TRBV5-1 and J usage is TRBJ2-3; TRBD2 agrees at 8 bases. This CDR3 contains 19 residues. Germline V gives CDR1 SGHRS, CDR2 YFSETQ. The trim removed 1 base at V and 2 bases at J, leaving 15 bases unmatched. CDR3 sequence reads: CASSLKRGVAGRNTDTQYF. The DNA of the CDR3 is TGCGCCAGCAGCTTGAAGAGGGGGGTAGCGGGGCGTAACACAGATACGCAGTATTTT.

In this sample, this clone turned up once. The gene calls are TRBV12-5 and TRBJ1-1; D uncertain. The V and J ends lost 0 bases and 3 bases respectively, with 14 bases between them. Germline loops: CDR1 LGHNT, CDR2 FRNRAP. The CDR3 runs 16 residues. Written as DNA, the CDR3 is TGTGCTAGTGGTTTGGTACCCCCTCTGGAGGACACTGAAGCTTTCTTT. Its translation is CASGLVPPLEDTEAFF.

This clone has only one observation. The V gene is TRBV7-6, the J gene TRBJ1-5; D uncertain. The CDR3 consists of 15 residues. Germline assignment: CDR1 SGHVS and CDR2 FNYEAQ. Trimming took off 0 bases at V and 1 base at J, with 7 bases between the two ends. This CDR3 is CASSLAGGSNQPQHF. For the CDR3, the DNA is TGTGCCAGCAGCTTAGCGGGAGGGAGCAATCAGCCCCAGCATTTT. The variable domain in full, completed from reference TRBV7-6 and TRBJ1-5, reads GAGVSQSPRYKVTKRGQDVALRCDPISGHVSLYWYRQALGQGPEFLTYFNYEAQQDKSGLPNDRFSAERPEGSISTLTIQRTEQRDSAMYRCASSLAGGSNQPQHFGDGTRLSIL.

The CDR3, as DNA: TGTGCCAGCAGCTCCGGACAGGACACCGGGGAGCTGTTTTTT. Amino acid sequence: CASSSGQDTGELFF. The J gene is TRBJ2-2, the V gene TRBV7-3, with 7 bases that match TRBD1. The CDR3 has 14 amino acids. The V gene's germline CDR1 is SGHTA and CDR2 FQGTGA. Germline trimming cut 4 bases from V and 3 bases from J; bases unmatched to any gene: 2.

CDR3 in amino acids: CASVAGGPNTGELFF. The CDR3 DNA reads as TGTGCCAGCGTAGCGGGGGGGCCAAACACCGGGGAGCTGTTTTTT. The chain has TRBV19 and TRBJ2-2; the match to TRBD2 covers 11 bases. Losses at the gene ends were 9 bases for V and 2 bases for J; bases not matched to a gene: 5. Germline V gene sequence: CDR1 LNHDA, CDR2 SQIVND (reference sequence). The CDR3 is made up of 15 amino acids.

The chain employs TRBV19 and TRBJ1-5; D is ambiguous. CDR3 length: 12 residues. V lost 10 bases to trimming and J lost 2 bases, with 9 bases between them. The germline CDR1 and CDR2 sequences are LNHDA and SQIVND (reference sequence). The CDR3 nucleotides read TGTGCCACTGAGTTTGGCAATCAGCCCCAGCATTTT. It yields the protein CATEFGNQPQHF.

The rearrangement uses TRBV19 and TRBJ2-1; D gene unclear. Trimming left V 4 bases short and J 0 bases short, with 10 bases between. This CDR3 is 15 amino acids long. Per germline, CDR1 LNHDA and CDR2 SQIVND (reference sequence). The CDR3 nucleotides are TGTGCCAGTAGTACGCCAGGCCGCTCCTACAATGAGCAGTTCTTC. Its translation: CASSTPGRSYNEQFF. The whole variable domain, filled in from reference TRBV19 and TRBJ2-1, reads DGGITQSPKYLFRKEGQNVTLSCEQNLNHDAMYWYRQDPGQGLRLIYYSQIVNDFQKGDIAEGYSVSREKKESFPLTVTSAQKNPTAFYLCASSTPGRSYNEQFFGPGTRLTVL.

This clone has just one count. V usage is TRBV30 and J usage is TRBJ2-5; D perhaps matches TRBD1 (6 bases). The V gene lost 4 bases and the J gene lost 5 bases, with 14 bases spanning the gap. Germline CDR1 is GTSNPN and CDR2 is SVGIG (reference sequence). The CDR3 length is 13 residues. The CDR3: CAWNEGVVETQYF. CDR3 DNA: TGTGCCTGGAACGAGGGGGTGGTGGAGACCCAGTACTTC.